The clone carrying this TCR beta chain showed up just a few times. Its antigen is undetermined. Each donor gave one heparinised blood draw averaging around 120 mL. The data belong to a study of beta chain features in type 1 diabetes. This CDR3 is built from 16 residues. Germline lookup yields CDR1 LNHDA and CDR2 SQIVND (reference sequence). V was shortened by 2 bases and J by 7 bases, with 18 bases between the two germline ends. Of the isolated RNA, all was reverse transcribed, and so the sequenced material was expressed TCRB transcripts. Using immunoSEQ multiplex PCR, the repertoire was profiled, and TCRdb retains in-frame clones only, with some absent. The sample holds roughly 160,000 clones, under 9.5% seen once. Points from the study as a whole: When cDNA is sequenced, cells with high TCR expression could be over-represented. Moderate yet significant TCRB CDR3 shortening was seen in Type 1 diabetes patients in all four CD4+ subsets. VDJ junctions in type 1 diabetes patients carried more deletions and fewer insertions.

This sequence originates from a man aged 18 to 35 with type 1 diabetes. The sequenced sample was central memory CD4+ T cells from blood. This chain joins TRBV19 and TRBJ1-5; D is possibly TRBD1 (6 bases). Written as DNA, the CDR3 is TGTGCCAGTAGTATATGGGCACAGGGTCCTCTCCAGCCCCAGCATTTT. Amino acid sequence: CASSIWAQGPLQPQHF.